A selection of T cell receptor beta chains follows, all from one sample in a study of blood T cell repertoires in COVID-19. TCRdb's copy holds only in-frame clones and misses some; the assay was immunoSEQ multiplex PCR. The sample has roughly 70,000 clones, roughly 72% seen once. The source material was peripheral blood. The receptors originated from a man in his 60s with COVID-19, enrolled during active disease. Each CDR3 is given with its conserved first and last residue. Each record gives: V gene, J gene, clone size, D gene, CDR3 protein, CDR3 DNA. The D gene is left open where the match is weak. Rows give clone size only sometimes, using once, few, many, or a class for an expanded clone.

>TRBV15|TRBJ2-7|.|TRBD2
CATSWTSGLSYEQYF
TGTGCCACCAGCTGGACTAGCGGACTCTCCTACGAGCAGTACTTC
>TRBV7-9|TRBJ2-7|once|.
CASSLGPEQYF
TGTGCCAGCAGCTTGGGGCCCGAGCAGTACTTC
>TRBV5-4|TRBJ2-7|.|.
CASSATRGATYEQYF
TGTGCCAGCAGCGCGACTAGGGGAGCGACCTACGAGCAGTACTTC
>TRBV13|TRBJ2-1|.|TRBD2
CASSPGRSSGGPREQFF
TGTGCCAGCAGCCCAGGACGGAGTAGCGGGGGACCTCGTGAGCAGTTCTTC
>TRBV11-3|TRBJ1-1|.|.
CASSLEGRSEAFF
TGTGCCAGCAGCTTAGAAGGGAGGTCTGAAGCTTTCTTT
>TRBV19|TRBJ2-2|.|TRBD1
CASSSGQENTGELFF
TGTGCCAGTAGTTCGGGACAGGAGAACACCGGGGAGCTGTTTTTT
>TRBV2|TRBJ1-4|.|.
CASSDWTGNEKLFF
TGTGCCAGCAGTGACTGGACGGGGAATGAAAAACTGTTTTTT
>TRBV6-5|TRBJ1-5|.|.
CASSYFQGNQPQHF
TGTGCCAGCAGTTATTTCCAGGGCAATCAGCCCCAGCATTTT
>TRBV30|TRBJ1-2|.|.
CACEEEGRYGYTF
TGTGCCTGCGAGGAGGAGGGGCGCTATGGCTACACCTTC
>TRBV24-1|TRBJ1-1|.|.
CATSDYNSWGGTFF
TGTGCCACCAGTGATTACAATTCTTGGGGCGGGACCTTCTTT